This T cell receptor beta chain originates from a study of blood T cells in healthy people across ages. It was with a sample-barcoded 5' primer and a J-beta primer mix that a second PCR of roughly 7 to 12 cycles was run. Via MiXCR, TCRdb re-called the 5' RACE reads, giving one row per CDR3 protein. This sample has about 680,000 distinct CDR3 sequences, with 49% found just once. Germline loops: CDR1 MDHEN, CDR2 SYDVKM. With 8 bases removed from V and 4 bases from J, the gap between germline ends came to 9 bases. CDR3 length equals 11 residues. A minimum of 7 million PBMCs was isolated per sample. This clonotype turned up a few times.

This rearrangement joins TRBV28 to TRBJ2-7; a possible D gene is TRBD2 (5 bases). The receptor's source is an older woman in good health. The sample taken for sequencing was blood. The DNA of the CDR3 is TGTGCCAGCCGTTGGGAGTACGAGCAGTACTTC. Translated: CASRWEYEQYF.